Each of the 21 T cell receptor beta chains below was sequenced from the same sample in a study of blood T cell repertoires in COVID-19. Profiling relied on immunoSEQ multiplex PCR, and the TCRdb table lists in-frame clones only, not all of them. The sample records around 170,000 clones, about 86% being singletons. Specimen: peripheral blood. All receptors come from a man aged 25 to 40 with active or convalescent COVID-19.

This clone has a single count. This chain joins TRBV7-9 and TRBJ2-7; 13 nucleotides line up with TRBD2. The V gene's germline CDR1 is SEHNR and CDR2 FQNEAQ (reference sequence). The CDR3 sequence is 15 residues long. J gave up 7 bases and V 3 bases, and 6 bases lay outside the gene matches. The CDR3 sequence is CASSLGTSGTDEQYF. Written as DNA, the CDR3 is TGTGCCAGCAGCTTGGGGACTAGCGGGACCGATGAGCAGTACTTC.

This clone was detected only once. This chain links TRBV7-2 with TRBJ2-7; TRBD1 might be the D (6 bases). The CDR3 extends over 13 amino acids. The V end lost 4 bases, the J end lost 5 bases, and 12 bases lay between the germline ends. The V gene's germline CDR1 is SGHTA and CDR2 FQGNSA. The CDR3 region is CASSYRVAHEQYF. CDR3 sequence (DNA): TGTGCCAGCAGCTACAGGGTAGCCCACGAGCAGTACTTC.

The chain uses TRBV19 and TRBJ2-1; TRBD1 aligns across 9 bases. Per the germline V gene, CDR1 is LNHDA and CDR2 is SQIVND (reference sequence). The CDR3 contains 15 residues. J lost 4 bases, V lost 5 bases, and 6 bases had no gene match. CDR3 sequence (DNA): TGTGCCAGTAGTGGGGGGACAGGGATATACAATGAGCAGTTCTTC. Amino acids: CASSGGTGIYNEQFF.

V is TRBV7-8 and J is TRBJ2-3, with 9 bases matching TRBD2. The CDR3 has 16 residues. Germline V lookup: CDR1 SGHVS, CDR2 FQNEAQ. Trimming cost V 5 bases and J 0 bases; bases outside gene matches: 6. The CDR3 bases are TGTGCCAGCAGCCCCCCAACTAGCGGGAGCACAGATACGCAGTATTTT. This translates into CASSPPTSGSTDTQYF.

This chain uses TRBV6-6 with TRBJ2-2, with 12 bases identical to TRBD2. The V segment lost 4 bases and the J segment 7 bases; nucleotides outside the gene matches: 7. The CDR3 has 16 amino acids. Per the germline V gene, CDR1 is MNHNY and CDR2 is SVGAGI (reference sequence). CDR3 in DNA: TGTGCCAGCAGTTCTCGACTAGCGGGAGAGGGCGGGGAGCTGTTTTTT. It translates to CASSSRLAGEGGELFF.

The genes are TRBV28 and TRBJ1-3, with a tentative D call TRBD1 (5 bases). Between the trimmed V and J ends, which lost 6 bases and 1 base, there was a span of 16 bases. Looked up from germline, CDR1 is MDHEN and CDR2 is SYDVKM. The CDR3 is 16 amino acids. CDR3 nucleotides: TGTGCCAGCAGATCCGAGGCAGGGTTTTCTGGAAACACCATATATTTT. Its protein is CASRSEAGFSGNTIYF.

Concerning this clone: At one end the junction does not follow the germline gene, possibly because of a read error. The V and J genes are TRBV7-7 and TRBJ2-2; 8 bases are a match to TRBD1. There are 16 residues in the CDR3. Germline V gene sequence: CDR1 SSHAT, CDR2 FNYEAQ (reference sequence). The DNA for the CDR3 is TGTGCTAGCAGCCAACGGGACAGGAGGCCCACCGGGGAGCTGTTTTTT. The encoded protein is CASSQRDRRPTGELFF.

The J gene is TRBJ2-7, the V gene TRBV2; no clear D gene. CDR3 size: 11 residues. Germline values: CDR1 SNHLY, CDR2 FYNNEI. Trimming took 7 bases from V and 12 from J, leaving 16 bases between them. The CDR3 bases are TGTGCCAGCAACTACGCTGCGGAGACGTACTTC. It translates to CASNYAAETYF.

The genes are TRBV30 and TRBJ1-2; D remains unclear. CDR1 GTSNPN and CDR2 SVGIG come from the germline V gene (reference sequence). This CDR3 spans 13 amino acids. Trimming left V 2 bases short and J 8 bases short, with 15 bases between. CDR3 protein: CAWSIINGMGYTF. The CDR3 coding sequence is TGTGCCTGGAGTATTATAAACGGGATGGGCTACACCTTC.

DNA for the CDR3: TGCGCCAGCAGCCCAGGACAGGGGGTAGAGACCCAGTACTTC. Protein product: CASSPGQGVETQYF. The chain recombines TRBV10-1 with TRBJ2-5, with 10 bases matching TRBD1. The germline gives CDR1 WNHNN, CDR2 SYGVQD (reference sequence). The CDR3 contains 14 residues. J was trimmed by 4 bases and V by 6 bases; bases with no gene match: 5.

This rearrangement joins TRBV27 to TRBJ1-6; 11 bases fit TRBD1. Germline CDR1 is MNHEY and CDR2 is SMNVEV (reference sequence). After removal of 5 bases from V and 7 bases from J, the junction contained 13 bases not matched to a gene. The CDR3 length is 18 residues. This CDR3 reads CASSLYARDRGGNSPLHF. The CDR3 nucleotides read TGTGCCAGCAGTCTCTACGCCCGGGACAGGGGGGGAAATTCACCCCTCCACTTT.

The genes are TRBV30 and TRBJ2-7; the match to TRBD2 covers 13 bases. V lost 3 bases to trimming and J lost 2 bases; unmatched junction nucleotides: 13. Germline assignment: CDR1 GTSNPN and CDR2 SVGIG (reference sequence). CDR3 length equals 18 residues. In nucleotides, the CDR3 is TGTGCCTGGAGAGATAAAAACTCACTAGCGGGAGGGCCCTACGAGCAGTACTTC. It encodes CAWRDKNSLAGGPYEQYF.

The chain combines TRBV27 with TRBJ2-7; 9 bases line up with TRBD1. The germline CDR1 and CDR2 sequences are MNHEY and SMNVEV (reference sequence). This CDR3 contains 13 residues. V shed 5 bases, J shed 5 bases, and the junction held 4 bases outside the gene matches. In DNA, the CDR3 is TGTGCCAGCAGTCCGGGACAGGGCCACGAGCAGTACTTC. Translation: CASSPGQGHEQYF.

The V call is TRBV24-1, the J call TRBJ1-1; the D gene is possibly TRBD1 (6 bases). The V and J ends lost 9 bases and 1 base respectively, with 11 bases between them. Germline-derived CDR1 and CDR2 are KGHDR and SFDVKD. This CDR3 spans 13 amino acids. This CDR3 reads CATGQRGNTEAFF. CDR3 bases: TGTGCCACCGGACAGCGGGGGAACACTGAAGCTTTCTTT.

This clone was seen just once. For the CDR3, the DNA is TGTGCCAGCAGTAGTCCGGGACAGAAAAACTATGGCTACACCTTC. It specifies CASSSPGQKNYGYTF. The J gene is TRBJ1-2, the V gene TRBV28, with TRBD1 identical over 7 bases. The ends lost 5 bases at V and 2 bases at J; junction bases unmatched: 8. The CDR3 has 15 residues. Germline CDR1 is MDHEN and CDR2 is SYDVKM.

The V and J genes are TRBV5-5 and TRBJ2-7; D might be TRBD2 (5 bases). Per the germline V gene, CDR1 is SGHKS and CDR2 is YYEKEE (reference sequence). The CDR3 sequence is 16 residues long. Between the trimmed V and J ends, which lost 5 bases and 7 bases, there was a span of 25 bases. CDR3 sequence (DNA): TGTGCCAGCAGTCCAACCTTCGGAGGTGCGCGCGGTGAGCAGTACTTC. As protein: CASSPTFGGARGEQYF. The full variable domain, with the rest looked up from reference TRBV5-5 and TRBJ2-7, is DAGVTQSPTHLIKTRGQQVTLRCSPISGHKSVSWYQQVLGQGPQFIFQYYEKEERGRGNFPDRFSARQFPNYSSELNVNALLLGDSALYLCASSPTFGGARGEQYFGPGTRLTVT.

The J gene is TRBJ2-1, the V gene TRBV7-6; TRBD1 aligns across 7 bases. V was pared by 5 bases and J by 0 bases, with 7 bases of the junction left unmatched. This CDR3 is built from 16 residues. CDR1 is SGHVS and CDR2 is FNYEAQ in the germline V gene. The CDR3 sequence is CASSGRGSSSYNEQFF. As DNA, the CDR3 is TGTGCCAGCAGCGGCAGGGGGTCCAGCTCCTACAATGAGCAGTTCTTC. Supplemented by reference TRBV7-6 and TRBJ2-1, the full variable domain reads GAGVSQSPRYKVTKRGQDVALRCDPISGHVSLYWYRQALGQGPEFLTYFNYEAQQDKSGLPNDRFSAERPEGSISTLTIQRTEQRDSAMYRCASSGRGSSSYNEQFFGPGTRLTVL.

This clone has ten or more counts. This chain joins TRBV19 and TRBJ2-5; D remains unclear. V was trimmed by 5 bases and J by 5 bases, leaving 9 bases between them. The CDR3 totals 12 residues. From germline, CDR1 is LNHDA and CDR2 SQIVND (reference sequence). CDR3 protein: CASSAQRETQYF. The DNA for the CDR3 is TGTGCCAGTAGTGCGCAGAGGGAGACCCAGTACTTC.

This clone was observed once. This chain uses TRBV6-5 with TRBJ1-4; D not resolved. V lost 10 bases to trimming and J lost 6 bases, with 21 bases between them. The germline V gene has CDR1 MNHEY and CDR2 SVGAGI. The CDR3 contains 15 residues. CDR3 sequence reads: CATTSNREAYEKLFF. The CDR3 nucleotides are TGTGCCACCACGTCCAACCGGGAGGCTTATGAAAAACTGTTTTTT.

The chain has TRBV11-2 and TRBJ2-1, with 8 positions matching TRBD1. The CDR3 extends over 12 amino acids. V lost 5 bases, J lost 15 bases, and 9 bases stayed unmatched. Germline-derived CDR1 and CDR2 are SGHAT and FQNNGV. The CDR3 here is CASSMDQGAAFF. The CDR3 coding sequence is TGTGCCAGCAGCATGGACCAGGGGGCCGCGTTCTTC.

The rearrangement uses TRBV12-3 or TRBV12-4 and TRBJ1-2; no definite D call. The CDR3 runs 11 residues. V lost 3 bases, J lost 6 bases, and 5 bases lay in between. The CDR3 nucleotides are TGTGCCAGCAGTTTGGGCGATGGCTACACCTTC. Protein: CASSLGDGYTF.